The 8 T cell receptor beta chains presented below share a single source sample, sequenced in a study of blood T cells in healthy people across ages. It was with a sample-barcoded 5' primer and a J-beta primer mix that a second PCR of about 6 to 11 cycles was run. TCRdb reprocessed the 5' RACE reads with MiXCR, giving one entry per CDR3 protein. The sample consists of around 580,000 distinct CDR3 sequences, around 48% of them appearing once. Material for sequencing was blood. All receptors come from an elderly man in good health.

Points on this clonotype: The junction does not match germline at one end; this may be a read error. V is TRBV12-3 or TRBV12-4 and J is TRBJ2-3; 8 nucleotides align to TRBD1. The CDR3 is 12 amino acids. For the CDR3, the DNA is TGTGCCAGCAGTCAGGGGGCAGATATGCAGTATTTT. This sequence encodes CASSQGADMQYF.

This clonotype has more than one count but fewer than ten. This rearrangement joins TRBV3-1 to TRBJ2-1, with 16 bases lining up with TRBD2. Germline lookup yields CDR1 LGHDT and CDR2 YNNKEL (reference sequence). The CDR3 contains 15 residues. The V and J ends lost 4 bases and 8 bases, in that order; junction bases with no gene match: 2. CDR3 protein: CASSPGLAGGDEQFF. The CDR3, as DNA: TGTGCCAGCAGCCCGGGACTAGCGGGAGGGGATGAGCAGTTCTTC.

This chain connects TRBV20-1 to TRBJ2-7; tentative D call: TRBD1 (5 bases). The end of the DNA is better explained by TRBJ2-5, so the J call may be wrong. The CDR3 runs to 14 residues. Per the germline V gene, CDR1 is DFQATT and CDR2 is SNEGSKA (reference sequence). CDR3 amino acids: CSASLFGRVETQYF. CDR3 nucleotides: TGCAGTGCTAGTTTGTTCGGCAGGGTTGAGACCCAGTACTTC.

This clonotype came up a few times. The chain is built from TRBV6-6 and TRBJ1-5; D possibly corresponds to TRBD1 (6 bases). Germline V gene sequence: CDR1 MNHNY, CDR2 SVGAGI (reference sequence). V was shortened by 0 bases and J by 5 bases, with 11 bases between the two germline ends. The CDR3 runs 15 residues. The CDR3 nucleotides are TGTGCCAGCAGTTACTCGTCAGGGGAGGATCAGCCCCAGCATTTT. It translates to CASSYSSGEDQPQHF.

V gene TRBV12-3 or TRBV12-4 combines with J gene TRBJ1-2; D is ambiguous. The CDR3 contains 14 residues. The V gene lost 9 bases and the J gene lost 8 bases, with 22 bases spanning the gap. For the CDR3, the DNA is TGTGCCAGTCTACTCAACGGGAGCCTAAAAGGCTACACCTTC. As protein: CASLLNGSLKGYTF.

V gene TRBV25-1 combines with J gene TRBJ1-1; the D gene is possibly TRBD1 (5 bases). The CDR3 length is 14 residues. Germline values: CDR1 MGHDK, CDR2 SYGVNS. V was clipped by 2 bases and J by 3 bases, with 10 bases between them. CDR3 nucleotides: TGTGCCAGCAGTGAAACCCAGGGCTACACTGAAGCTTTCTTT. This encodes CASSETQGYTEAFF.

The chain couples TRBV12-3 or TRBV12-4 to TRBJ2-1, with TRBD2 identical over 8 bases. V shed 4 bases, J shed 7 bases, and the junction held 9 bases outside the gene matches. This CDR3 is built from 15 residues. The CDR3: CASSSLAGGLNEQFF. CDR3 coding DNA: TGTGCCAGCAGTTCGCTAGCGGGTGGGTTAAATGAGCAGTTCTTC.

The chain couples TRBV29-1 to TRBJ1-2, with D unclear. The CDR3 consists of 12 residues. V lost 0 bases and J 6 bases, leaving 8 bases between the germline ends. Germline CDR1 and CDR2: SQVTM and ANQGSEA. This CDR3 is CSVEDRVHGYTF. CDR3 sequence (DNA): TGCAGCGTTGAAGATCGAGTTCATGGCTACACCTTC.